The 21 T cell receptor beta chains below were found in one sample sequenced in a study of T-cell reconstitution after alpha-beta-depleted transplantation in children (TCRdb year 2016). The library relied on PCR. For sequencing, an Illumina HiSeq 2500 was employed. To normalize quantification of the TCRbeta repertoire, the TCR libraries were built with molecular barcoding that relied on unique molecular identifiers. TCRdb itself trimmed the public reads at Q25 with fastp, ran MiXCR and retained productive beta chains. Identical CDR3 proteins give one entry, which carries the most common genes and DNA. This sample holds 600,000 to 700,000 distinct CDR3 sequences; about 15% were observed only once. About 1.1% of the sample comes from the top ten. This specimen consisted of PBMCs from the stem cell graft donor, obtained from the stem cell graft. These receptors all stem from a human donor who donated a stem cell graft to a child with acute myeloid leukemia.

V gene TRBV12-3 or TRBV12-4 combines with J gene TRBJ2-1; 8 positions match TRBD2. CDR3 length: 16 amino acids. With 1 base clipped from V and 5 bases from J, the junction kept 7 bases outside the gene matches. CDR3 DNA sequence: TGTGCCAGCAGTTTAGTCGATAGCGGGAAAAACAATGAGCAGTTCTTC. The encoded protein is CASSLVDSGKNNEQFF.

This clonotype was seen a few times. The rearrangement uses TRBV12-3 or TRBV12-4 and TRBJ1-1; the D is unclear. The V and J ends lost 4 bases and 3 bases respectively, with 12 bases between them. This CDR3 has 14 residues. DNA of the CDR3: TGTGCCAGCAGTTCCCCGGTGGATCACACTGAAGCTTTCTTT. It encodes CASSSPVDHTEAFF.

This clonotype was observed a few times. J is TRBJ2-7 and V is TRBV27; D ambiguous. This CDR3 is built from 14 residues. CDR1 and CDR2 (germline): MNHEY, SMNVEV (reference sequence). Trimming shortened V by 3 bases and J by 3 bases, and 12 bases separated the two germline ends. The chain's CDR3 is CASSFPTLSYEQYF. For the CDR3, the DNA is TGTGCCAGCAGTTTCCCGACACTCAGCTACGAGCAGTACTTC.

This clonotype was counted ten times or more. The chain recombines TRBV7-9 with TRBJ2-1; 7 nucleotides match TRBD2. With V trimmed by 3 bases and J by 0 bases, 5 bases remained unmatched. From germline, CDR1 is SEHNR and CDR2 FQNEAQ (reference sequence). The CDR3 runs 16 residues. The CDR3 bases are TGTGCCAGCAGCTTGGCACGCGGGAGCTCCTACAATGAGCAGTTCTTC. Residues: CASSLARGSSYNEQFF.

The rearrangement joins TRBV5-1 to TRBJ1-1; 8 nucleotides line up with TRBD1. V lost 0 bases, J lost 6 bases, and 4 bases stayed unmatched. This CDR3 has 14 amino acids. Germline V lookup: CDR1 SGHRS, CDR2 YFSETQ. The CDR3 sequence is CASSLASGGPEAFF. The CDR3 nucleotides read TGCGCCAGCAGCTTGGCCTCAGGGGGCCCTGAAGCTTTCTTT.

As regards this clonotype: The junction and the germline gene differ at one end; a read error may be behind it. The chain joins TRBV7-8 to TRBJ2-1; 7 nucleotides match TRBD2. Germline CDR1 is SGHVS and CDR2 is FQNEAQ. The CDR3 covers 14 residues. Here the CDR3 DNA reads TGTTCCAGCACCCTACTGGGAGGGGATAATGAGCAGTTCTTC. Amino acids: CSSTLLGGDNEQFF.

The chain links TRBV7-9 to TRBJ2-2, with unresolved D. V shed 0 bases and J shed 3 bases, with 11 bases lying between them. Germline CDR1 is SEHNR and CDR2 is FQNEAQ (reference sequence). The CDR3 is made up of 16 amino acids. This CDR3 reads CASSLAVRADTGELFF. The DNA for the CDR3 is TGTGCCAGCAGCTTAGCGGTTAGGGCTGACACCGGGGAGCTGTTTTTT.

The chain combines TRBV29-1 with TRBJ2-6, with D perhaps TRBD2 (5 bases). V lost 6 bases to trimming and J lost 1 base, with 7 bases between them. Germline CDR1 reads SQVTM; CDR2 reads ANQGSEA. The CDR3 spans 13 residues. In DNA, the CDR3 is TGCAGCGTAGGGAGTTCTGGGGCCAACGTCCTGACTTTC. Translation: CSVGSSGANVLTF.

This clonotype occurred many times. The chain combines TRBV20-1 with TRBJ2-5; tentative D call: TRBD2 (6 bases). CDR3 length: 15 residues. With 3 bases removed from V and 5 bases from J, the gap between germline ends came to 19 bases. Germline CDR1 is DFQATT and CDR2 is SNEGSKA (reference sequence). CDR3 in DNA: TGCAGTGCTAGTTTCCGACTAGAAACGGTGGAGACCCAGTACTTC. As protein: CSASFRLETVETQYF.

The chain couples TRBV5-1 to TRBJ2-1; 8 bases agree with TRBD1. The CDR3 is made up of 19 amino acids. Germline V lookup: CDR1 SGHRS, CDR2 YFSETQ. J gave up 0 bases and V 0 bases, and 11 bases lay outside the gene matches. CDR3 sequence: CASSLARDRTPSSYNEQFF. For the CDR3, the DNA is TGCGCCAGCAGCTTGGCCCGGGACAGGACCCCAAGCTCCTACAATGAGCAGTTCTTC.

This clonotype was recorded many times. The chain joins TRBV27 to TRBJ1-1; D not resolved. CDR1 is MNHEY, CDR2 SMNVEV, per germline (reference sequence). CDR3 length: 17 amino acids. Trimming removed 2 bases from V and 0 bases from J, with 16 bases in between. CDR3 DNA sequence: TGTGCCAGCAGTTTAACGGTCGACTCGTTACTGAACACTGAAGCTTTCTTT. Translation: CASSLTVDSLLNTEAFF.

This clonotype was recorded at least ten times. This chain joins TRBV20-1 and TRBJ2-1; 8 nucleotides align to TRBD2. The junction had 11 bases not matched to a gene; V was cut back by 1 base and J by 6 bases. The CDR3 is made up of 16 amino acids. Per germline, CDR1 DFQATT and CDR2 SNEGSKA (reference sequence). CDR3 amino acids: CSARAPEAGGLNEQFF. The CDR3 nucleotides read TGCAGTGCTAGAGCCCCCGAGGCGGGGGGCCTCAATGAGCAGTTCTTC.

The table lists this clonotype with a few counts. The chain employs TRBV20-1 and TRBJ2-7; possibly TRBD1 or TRBD2 for D (5 bases each). Trimming removed 4 bases from V and 1 base from J, with 14 bases in between. The CDR3 has 14 residues. CDR1 and CDR2 from the germline V gene are DFQATT and SNEGSKA (reference sequence). The DNA of the CDR3 is TGCAGTGCTATGGGGGAAGGCGGTTCCTACGAGCAGTACTTC. Protein sequence: CSAMGEGGSYEQYF.

A remark on this clonotype: An end of the junction differs from the germline gene, which may be a read error. The V call is TRBV10-3, the J call TRBJ2-7, with 8 bases lining up with TRBD1. The CDR3 covers 14 residues. The V gene's germline CDR1 is ENHRY and CDR2 SYGVKD. The CDR3 DNA sequence: TGTGCCATCAGTGATTCAGGGGGCAGGTACGAGCAGAACTTC. Encoded protein: CAISDSGGRYEQNF.

With regard to this clonotype: With a much larger clone just one base away, this may be a read error. The chain carries TRBV7-2 and TRBJ2-1; TRBD1 might be the D (6 bases). The CDR3 length is 17 residues. The V end was cut by 1 base, the J end by 2 bases, with 15 bases between. Germline V gene lookup returns CDR1 SGHTA and CDR2 FQGNSA. CDR3 sequence: CASSLGFSGDAYNEQFF. DNA of the CDR3: TGTGCCAGCAGCTTAGGGTTTTCAGGGGACGCCTACAATGAGCAGTTCTTC.

This clonotype was seen once. This rearrangement joins TRBV10-3 to TRBJ1-3, with 7 bases that match TRBD1. J gave up 4 bases and V 7 bases, and 1 base lay outside the gene matches. Germline V gene lookup returns CDR1 ENHRY and CDR2 SYGVKD. There are 12 residues in the CDR3. CDR3 bases: TGTGCCATCAAGGACAGGGGAAACACCATATATTTT. It codes for CAIKDRGNTIYF.

The sample holds many counts of this clonotype. The V gene is TRBV6-5, the J gene TRBJ1-1; TRBD1 agrees at 9 bases. The CDR3 runs to 15 residues. Germline CDR1 MNHEY, CDR2 SVGAGI. After removal of 6 bases from V and 2 bases from J, the junction contained 7 bases not matched to a gene. CDR3: CASSFDRGANTEAFF. In nucleotides, the CDR3 is TGTGCCAGCAGCTTCGACAGGGGGGCTAACACTGAAGCTTTCTTT.

This clonotype was picked up a small number of times. The chain employs TRBV10-3 and TRBJ2-4; D gene ambiguous. V gave up 6 bases and J gave up 0 bases, with 9 bases separating them. The germline V gene has CDR1 ENHRY and CDR2 SYGVKD. The CDR3 consists of 14 residues. CDR3 sequence reads: CAIRDALAKNIQYF. The CDR3 nucleotides are TGTGCCATCAGGGACGCCTTAGCCAAAAACATTCAGTACTTC.

This clonotype came up many times. The chain carries TRBV24-1 and TRBJ2-5, with 7 bases fitting TRBD2. CDR1 KGHDR and CDR2 SFDVKD come from the germline V gene. Trimming at V came to 9 bases and at J to 3 bases, leaving 3 bases not matched to a gene. The CDR3 is 12 amino acids. CDR3 bases: TGTGCCACCGCACGGGGGGAAGAGACCCAGTACTTC. Protein product: CATARGEETQYF.

This sequence joins TRBV7-2 and TRBJ2-2, with 8 bases fitting TRBD1. CDR3 length: 16 residues. The V and J ends lost 3 bases and 4 bases, in that order; junction bases with no gene match: 7. Germline CDR1 and CDR2: SGHTA and FQGNSA. The CDR3 here is CASSFLRTGSTGELFF. CDR3 nucleotides: TGTGCCAGCAGCTTTCTCAGGACAGGGAGCACCGGGGAGCTGTTTTTT.

Ten or more counts support this clonotype. The rearrangement links TRBV12-3 or TRBV12-4 to TRBJ1-6; D is uncertain. The CDR3 contains 12 residues. V was clipped by 1 base and J by 9 bases, with 4 bases between them. This CDR3 is CASSLGGSPLHF. CDR3 sequence (DNA): TGTGCCAGCAGTTTAGGGGGTTCACCCCTCCACTTT.